This T cell receptor beta chain originates from a study of cytomegalovirus exposure and HLA in healthy donors. Study-wide points: In a later analysis, around 18,000 TCR beta sequences were associated with HLA alleles at 0.05 false discovery rate. Some TCR beta chains (more than 150 of them) were listed as cytomegalovirus-associated. Earlier analysis found most TCR beta V segments productive about 90% or about 30% of the time.

About this clone: No antigen is known for it.

The PCR contained 60 Vbeta and 13 Jbeta primers. The data were produced by immunoSEQ multiplex PCR, yet TCRdb's version contains in-frame clones alone and is incomplete. The profile shows about 200,000 clones, over 60% of them singletons. The CDR3 is made up of 14 amino acids. V is TRBV21-1 and J is TRBJ2-7; the listed D gene, TRBD2, was not tested against the DNA. TRBV21-1 is described as a pseudogene. The sample was PBMCs. This sequence originates from a man aged 40-49 years in good health and CMV-seronegative. CDR3 protein: CASRQAGAGYEQYF. CDR3 DNA: TGTGCCAGCAGGCAAGCGGGGGCCGGGTACGAGCAGTACTTC.